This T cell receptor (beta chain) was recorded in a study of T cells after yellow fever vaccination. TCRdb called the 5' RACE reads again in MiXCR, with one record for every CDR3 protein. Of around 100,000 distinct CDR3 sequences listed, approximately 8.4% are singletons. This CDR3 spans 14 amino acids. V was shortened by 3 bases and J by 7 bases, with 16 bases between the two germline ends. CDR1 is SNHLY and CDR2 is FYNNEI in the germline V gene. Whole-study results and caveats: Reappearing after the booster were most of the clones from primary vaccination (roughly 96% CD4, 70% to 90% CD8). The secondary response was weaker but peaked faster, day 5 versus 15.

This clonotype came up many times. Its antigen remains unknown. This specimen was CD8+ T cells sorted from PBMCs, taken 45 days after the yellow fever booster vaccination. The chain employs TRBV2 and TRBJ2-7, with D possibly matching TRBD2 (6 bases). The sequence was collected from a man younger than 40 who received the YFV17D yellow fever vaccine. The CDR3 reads CASSDVGGRGEQYF. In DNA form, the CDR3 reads TGTGCCAGCAGTGACGTGGGGGGTCGGGGAGAGCAGTACTTC.